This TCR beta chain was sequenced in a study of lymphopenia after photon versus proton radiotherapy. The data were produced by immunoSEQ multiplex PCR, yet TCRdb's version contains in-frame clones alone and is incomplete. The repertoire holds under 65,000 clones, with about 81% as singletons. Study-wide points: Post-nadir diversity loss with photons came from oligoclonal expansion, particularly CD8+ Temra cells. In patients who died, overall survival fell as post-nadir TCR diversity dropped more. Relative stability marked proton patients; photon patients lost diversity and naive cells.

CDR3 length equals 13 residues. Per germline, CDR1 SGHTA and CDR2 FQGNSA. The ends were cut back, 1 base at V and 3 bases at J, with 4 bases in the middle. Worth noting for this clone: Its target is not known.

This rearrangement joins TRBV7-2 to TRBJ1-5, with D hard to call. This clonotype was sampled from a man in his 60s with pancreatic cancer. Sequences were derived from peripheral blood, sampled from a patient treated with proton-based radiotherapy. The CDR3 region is CASSLGTNQPQHF. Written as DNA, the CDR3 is TGTGCCAGCAGCTTAGGGACCAATCAGCCCCAGCATTTT.